Each of the 2 T cell receptor beta chains below was sequenced from the same sample in a study of cytomegalovirus exposure and HLA in healthy donors. Use of 60 Vbeta and 13 Jbeta primers characterized the PCR. Data came from immunoSEQ multiplex PCR; TCRdb stores just in-frame clones and leaves some out. This sample has 150,000 to 200,000 clones; 65% to 80% occur once, and the top ten carry approximately 0.7%. Sample: PBMCs. The receptor source for this set is a woman aged 40 to 55 in good health and CMV-seronegative.

V usage is TRBV9 and J usage is TRBJ1-2; TRBD1 is a possible D gene (5 bases). Germline CDR1 reads SGDLS; CDR2 reads YYNGEE. V dropped 0 bases and J dropped 7 bases, with 16 bases sitting between them. This CDR3 contains 15 residues. The CDR3 sequence: CASSVEGSEGSGYTF. The CDR3 DNA sequence: TGTGCCAGCAGCGTAGAAGGCTCGGAGGGGAGTGGCTACACCTTC.

The CDR3 DNA is TGTGCCAGCAGCGTAGATTCAGGCCTTGGCCCTCAAAGGCAGTACTTC. Translated: CASSVDSGLGPQRQYF. This rearrangement joins TRBV9 to TRBJ2-7, with D uncertain. Germline lookup yields CDR1 SGDLS and CDR2 YYNGEE. The V end lost 0 bases, the J end lost 9 bases, and 22 bases lay between the germline ends. This CDR3 is 16 amino acids long.